Following are 30 T cell receptor beta chains from one sample sequenced in a study of blood T cell repertoires in COVID-19. Measured with immunoSEQ multiplex PCR; TCRdb has only the in-frame clones, and not every one. Among about 53,000 clones, roughly four fifths were seen once, and the ten largest hold around 15%. The source material was peripheral blood. The receptors were gathered from a human donor in a cohort sampled during active COVID-19.

This sequence joins TRBV7-8 and TRBJ2-6; 10 nucleotides match TRBD1. The J segment lost 3 bases and the V segment lost 11 bases, leaving 19 bases of the junction unmatched. CDR3 length equals 19 residues. Per the germline V gene, CDR1 is SGHVS and CDR2 is FQNEAQ. The CDR3 sequence: CALNEFGTGAGIGANVLTF. In DNA, the CDR3 is TGTGCCCTAAATGAATTCGGGACAGGGGCAGGGATTGGGGCCAACGTCCTGACTTTC.

The gene calls are TRBV11-2 and TRBJ1-3; D remains unclear. The CDR3 spans 15 residues. Germline CDR1 reads SGHAT; CDR2 reads FQNNGV. V lost 4 bases and J lost 4, with 14 bases in between. CDR3 loop: CASSYDPGDGNTIYF. In nucleotides, the CDR3 is TGTGCCAGCAGCTATGATCCGGGAGACGGAAACACCATATATTTT.

V usage is TRBV27 and J usage is TRBJ2-2; D unresolved. V lost 6 bases, J lost 4 bases, and 9 bases lay in between. This CDR3 has 13 amino acids. Germline V gene data show CDR1 as MNHEY and CDR2 as SMNVEV (reference sequence). For the CDR3, the DNA is TGTGCCAGCAGGAAATCGCGCACCGGGGAGCTGTTTTTT. Translating gives CASRKSRTGELFF.

The chain couples TRBV5-1 to TRBJ1-1; 7 bases map to TRBD1. The CDR3 sequence is 14 residues long. Germline V CDR1 and CDR2: SGHRS, YFSETQ. V was pared by 2 bases and J by 1 base, with 2 bases of the junction left unmatched. Written as DNA, the CDR3 is TGCGCCAGCAGCTTAAGACAGGGGAACACTGAAGCTTTCTTT. Its translation is CASSLRQGNTEAFF.

V usage is TRBV4-3 and J usage is TRBJ2-3; maybe TRBD2 (6 bases). The V end lost 1 base, the J end lost 0 bases, and 14 bases lay between the germline ends. Germline V gene data show CDR1 as LGHNA and CDR2 as YSLEER. This CDR3 contains 17 residues. CDR3 loop: CASSQAGVGSSTDTQYF. CDR3 DNA: TGCGCCAGCAGCCAAGCGGGGGTAGGTTCTAGCACAGATACGCAGTATTTT.

This clone was picked up a small number of times. This chain joins TRBV27 and TRBJ2-7; 12 bases agree with TRBD2. The trim removed 6 bases at V and 4 bases at J, leaving 1 base unmatched. CDR1 MNHEY and CDR2 SMNVEV come from the germline V gene (reference sequence). This CDR3 region has 13 residues. CDR3 sequence: CASRTSGSYEQYF. CDR3 nucleotide sequence: TGTGCCAGCAGGACTAGCGGGAGTTACGAGCAGTACTTC.

The chain combines TRBV5-5 with TRBJ2-1; D not certain. The CDR3 sequence is 12 residues long. Trimming pared 0 bases from V and 8 bases from J, leaving 6 bases between. CDR1 and CDR2 (germline): SGHKS, YYEKEE (reference sequence). The CDR3 protein is CASSLVEDEQFF. Here the CDR3 DNA reads TGTGCCAGCAGCTTGGTAGAGGATGAGCAGTTCTTC.

This rearrangement joins TRBV3-1 (or the pseudogene TRBV3-2) to TRBJ1-4; D is possibly TRBD1 (5 bases). The V end was cut by 0 bases, the J end by 3 bases, with 11 bases between. The CDR3 has 16 amino acids. In germline, CDR1 is LGHDT, CDR2 YNNKEL (reference sequence). In DNA, the CDR3 is TGTGCCAGCAGCCAAGATCGGGGGATTTCTAATGAAAAACTGTTTTTT. As protein: CASSQDRGISNEKLFF.

The chain recombines TRBV7-9 with TRBJ2-7, with D uncertain. Trimming cost V 5 bases and J 6 bases, with 20 bases left between them. The CDR3 length is 15 residues. The V gene's germline CDR1 is SEHNR and CDR2 FQNEAQ (reference sequence). The CDR3 reads CASSPRLQPTFEQYF. The CDR3 region has the DNA TGTGCCAGCAGCCCGAGGCTTCAGCCCACCTTCGAGCAGTACTTC.

This clone was picked up one time. The rearrangement joins TRBV9 to TRBJ1-4; no clear D. V lost 4 bases and J 12 bases, leaving 19 bases between the germline ends. Germline-derived CDR1 and CDR2 are SGDLS and YYNGEE. The length of the CDR3 is 14 residues. CDR3 sequence: CASSIEGTGGELFF. DNA of the CDR3: TGTGCCAGCAGCATAGAGGGTACGGGAGGCGAACTGTTTTTT.

The chain links TRBV24-1 to TRBJ2-7, with TRBD1 as a possible D gene (6 bases). The CDR3 has 12 amino acids. The germline V and J ends were trimmed by 7 bases and 5 bases, with 11 bases remaining between them. Germline CDR1 is KGHDR and CDR2 is SFDVKD. CDR3 sequence (DNA): TGTGCCACCAGGGGCCAGGGGAACGAGCAGTACTTC. Its translation: CATRGQGNEQYF.

This rearrangement joins TRBV7-9 to TRBJ1-2; D is unclear. Germline CDR1 reads SEHNR; CDR2 reads FQNEAQ (reference sequence). Trimming stripped 2 bases from V and 8 bases from J, with 9 bases between. CDR3 size: 12 residues. This CDR3 reads CASSLQQNGYTF. In nucleotides, the CDR3 is TGTGCCAGCAGCTTACAACAGAACGGCTACACCTTC.

The V and J genes are TRBV10-2 and TRBJ1-1; D is unclear. The V end was cut by 2 bases, the J end by 0 bases, with 7 bases between. Per germline, CDR1 WSHSY and CDR2 SAAADI. This CDR3 is 14 amino acids long. The CDR3 is CASSELGVNTEAFF. The CDR3, as DNA: TGCGCCAGCAGTGAGCTCGGGGTGAACACTGAAGCTTTCTTT.

The V call is TRBV21-1, the J call TRBJ2-7; the table's D call of TRBD1 was not tested on the DNA. TRBV21-1 is marked as a pseudogene. This CDR3 is built from 15 residues. DNA of the CDR3: TGTGCCAGCATCTTCAACCTTCCAGGGTACTACGAGCAGTACTTC. It is translated as CASIFNLPGYYEQYF.

This clone was picked up a small number of times. The V call is TRBV12-5, the J call TRBJ2-2; D possibly corresponds to TRBD1 (5 bases). Per the germline V gene, CDR1 is LGHNT and CDR2 is FRNRAP. The CDR3 has 15 amino acids. V was shortened by 1 base and J by 5 bases, with 11 bases between the two germline ends. In DNA, the CDR3 is TGTGCTAGTGGTTTGGAGGGGTGGAGTACCGGGGAGCTGTTTTTT. Translated: CASGLEGWSTGELFF. Complete variable domain (other parts from reference TRBV12-5 and TRBJ2-2): DARVTQTPRHKVTEMGQEVTMRCQPILGHNTVFWYRQTMMQGLELLAYFRNRAPLDDSGMPKDRFSAEMPDATLATLKIQPSEPRDSAVYFCASGLEGWSTGELFFGEGSRLTVL.

This clone was counted a single time. This chain's CDR3 is CASSLVGGGRDEQYF. CDR3 sequence (DNA): TGTGCCAGCAGCTTAGTGGGAGGGGGTAGAGACGAGCAGTACTTC. The chain employs TRBV7-9 and TRBJ2-7, with D perhaps matching TRBD2 (7 bases). The CDR3 is made up of 15 amino acids. V dropped 1 base and J dropped 5 bases, with 15 bases sitting between them. Germline V gene sequence: CDR1 SEHNR, CDR2 FQNEAQ (reference sequence). Full variable domain (rest looked up from reference TRBV7-9 and TRBJ2-7): DTGVSQNPRHKITKRGQNVTFRCDPISEHNRLYWYRQTLGQGPEFLTYFQNEAQLEKSRLLSDRFSAERPKGSFSTLEIQRTEQGDSAMYLCASSLVGGGRDEQYFGPGTRLTVT.

This clone turned up a few times. The chain has TRBV6-1 and TRBJ1-1; D gene unclear. The CDR3 extends over 15 amino acids. The V gene's germline CDR1 is MNHNS and CDR2 SASEGT. V was cut by 3 bases and J by 3 bases, with 14 bases left in between. Written as DNA, the CDR3 is TGTGCCAGCAGTGACGTAACCGGCGGCCACACTGAAGCTTTCTTT. Translating it yields CASSDVTGGHTEAFF.

V and J are TRBV11-2 and TRBJ2-7, with D tentatively TRBD2 (6 bases). Germline V lookup: CDR1 SGHAT, CDR2 FQNNGV. This CDR3 has 14 amino acids. Trimming pared 4 bases from V and 2 bases from J, leaving 12 bases between. The DNA of the CDR3 is TGTGCCAGCAGCTCAGGAGGACTAACCTACGAGCAGTACTTC. Translated, it gives CASSSGGLTYEQYF. Drawing the rest from reference TRBV11-2 and TRBJ2-7, the complete variable domain is EAGVAQSPRYKIIEKRQSVAFWCNPISGHATLYWYQQILGQGPKLLIQFQNNGVVDDSQLPKDRFSAERLKGVDSTLKIQPAKLEDSAVYLCASSSGGLTYEQYFGPGTRLTVT.

In DNA, the CDR3 is TGTGCCATCAGTACCGGAGACACTGAAGCTTTCTTT. Translation gives CAISTGDTEAFF. This rearrangement joins TRBV10-3 to TRBJ1-1; D call uncertain. The CDR3 covers 12 residues. V was trimmed by 5 bases and J by 3 bases, leaving 7 bases between them. Looked up from germline, CDR1 is ENHRY and CDR2 is SYGVKD.

The V call is TRBV6-5, the J call TRBJ1-6; D possibly corresponds to TRBD1 (6 bases). The V end was cut by 0 bases, the J end by 7 bases, with 13 bases between. CDR1 is MNHEY and CDR2 is SVGAGI in the germline V gene. This CDR3 region has 16 residues. CDR3 amino acids: CASSYSLDRNNSPLHF. CDR3 DNA: TGTGCCAGCAGTTACTCCTTGGACAGAAACAATTCACCCCTCCACTTT.

The chain uses TRBV18 and TRBJ2-5; tentative D call: TRBD1 (5 bases). The V end lost 11 bases, the J end lost 0 bases, and 19 bases lay between the germline ends. This CDR3 is 15 amino acids long. The germline V gene encodes CDR1 KGHSH and CDR2 LQKENI. Written as DNA, the CDR3 is TGTGCCTCACTCCTCACCAGGACAAACCAAGAGACCCAGTACTTC. This translates into CASLLTRTNQETQYF.

This clone showed up just once. V usage is TRBV2 and J usage is TRBJ1-6, with 7 bases identical to TRBD1. This CDR3 is 14 amino acids long. The germline V gene has CDR1 SNHLY and CDR2 FYNNEI. J gave up 7 bases and V 5 bases, and 5 bases lay outside the gene matches. The CDR3 protein is CASSSTGHNSPLHF. DNA of the CDR3: TGTGCCAGCAGTTCGACAGGGCACAATTCACCCCTCCACTTT.

The CDR3 nucleotides are TGTGCCAGCAGTTTCATTCGACATCTGTTTTTT. Translated, it gives CASSFIRHLFF. This chain joins TRBV2 and TRBJ1-4, with unresolved D. The V gene lost 5 bases and the J gene lost 14 bases, with 12 bases spanning the gap. The length of the CDR3 is 11 residues. Per germline, CDR1 SNHLY and CDR2 FYNNEI.

This sequence joins TRBV5-1 and TRBJ2-5, with 9 bases fitting TRBD1. Looked up from germline, CDR1 is SGHRS and CDR2 is YFSETQ. With V trimmed by 3 bases and J by 4 bases, 7 bases remained unmatched. The CDR3 totals 15 residues. CDR3 amino acids: CASSWGDREGETQYF. The CDR3, as DNA: TGCGCCAGCAGCTGGGGGGACAGGGAGGGAGAGACCCAGTACTTC.

The J gene is TRBJ1-2, the V gene TRBV20-1; possible D gene TRBD1, 5 bases. Trimming cost V 3 bases and J 4 bases, with 18 bases left between them. The CDR3 totals 15 residues. Per the germline V gene, CDR1 is DFQATT and CDR2 is SNEGSKA (reference sequence). The DNA for the CDR3 is TGCAGTGCTAGTCTTTCCTCGACAACAGGCTATGGCTACACCTTC. Protein sequence: CSASLSSTTGYGYTF.

This clone was detected only once. The chain uses TRBV4-3 and TRBJ2-3; 7 bases line up with TRBD1. The CDR3 is 16 amino acids. The junction had 11 bases not matched to a gene; V was cut back by 4 bases and J by 4 bases. Germline V gene sequence: CDR1 LGHNA, CDR2 YSLEER. The CDR3 nucleotides read TGCGCCAGCAGCCCGTATACCAGGGGGTCCGCAGATACGCAGTATTTT. It translates to CASSPYTRGSADTQYF.

The J gene is TRBJ2-7, the V gene TRBV6-6; TRBD1 matches 8 bases. Germline V lookup: CDR1 MNHNY, CDR2 SVGAGI (reference sequence). The CDR3 is made up of 16 amino acids. J gave up 0 bases and V 4 bases, and 8 bases lay outside the gene matches. The CDR3 DNA reads TGTGCCAGCAGTTGGCAACCGACAGGGGTCTCCTACGAGCAGTACTTC. The encoded protein is CASSWQPTGVSYEQYF.

The genes are TRBV9 and TRBJ2-5, with TRBD2 matching 8 bases. This CDR3 comprises 19 residues. Per the germline V gene, CDR1 is SGDLS and CDR2 is YYNGEE. With V trimmed by 4 bases and J by 5 bases, 22 bases remained unmatched. CDR3: CASSPQPGRGGHVVETQYF. CDR3 coding DNA: TGTGCCAGCAGCCCTCAGCCCGGGAGGGGGGGCCATGTCGTTGAGACCCAGTACTTC. Combining the CDR3 with reference TRBV9 and TRBJ2-5 gives the whole variable domain DSGVTQTPKHLITATGQRVTLRCSPRSGDLSVYWYQQSLDQGLQFLIQYYNGEERAKGNILERFSAQQFPDLHSELNLSSLELGDSALYFCASSPQPGRGGHVVETQYFGPGTRLLVL.

The chain has TRBV29-1 and TRBJ2-2; 7 bases fit TRBD1. The V and J ends lost 6 bases and 4 bases, in that order; junction bases with no gene match: 14. CDR3 length: 16 amino acids. CDR1 and CDR2 from the germline V gene are SQVTM and ANQGSEA. In DNA form, the CDR3 reads TGCAGCGTCCGCACCCTCGACAGGGCGGGCACCGGGGAGCTGTTTTTT. Translation: CSVRTLDRAGTGELFF.

This chain joins TRBV9 and TRBJ2-1; TRBD2 aligns across 7 bases. This CDR3 has 15 amino acids. In germline, CDR1 is SGDLS, CDR2 YYNGEE. Germline trimming cut 1 base from V and 2 bases from J; bases unmatched to any gene: 3. The CDR3 DNA reads as TGTGCCAGCAGCGTAAGCGGGAACGCCTACAATGAGCAGTTCTTC. This gives the protein CASSVSGNAYNEQFF. Variable domain in full (rest from reference TRBV9 and TRBJ2-1): DSGVTQTPKHLITATGQRVTLRCSPRSGDLSVYWYQQSLDQGLQFLIQYYNGEERAKGNILERFSAQQFPDLHSELNLSSLELGDSALYFCASSVSGNAYNEQFFGPGTRLTVL.